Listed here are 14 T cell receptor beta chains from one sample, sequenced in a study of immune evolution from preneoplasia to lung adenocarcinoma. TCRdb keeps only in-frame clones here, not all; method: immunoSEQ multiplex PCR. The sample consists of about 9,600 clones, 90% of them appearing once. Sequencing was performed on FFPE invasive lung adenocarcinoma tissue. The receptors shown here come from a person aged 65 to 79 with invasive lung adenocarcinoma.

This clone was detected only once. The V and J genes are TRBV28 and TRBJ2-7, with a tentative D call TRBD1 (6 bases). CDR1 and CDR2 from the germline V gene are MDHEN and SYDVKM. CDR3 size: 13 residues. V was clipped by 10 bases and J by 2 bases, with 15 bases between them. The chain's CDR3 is CATEKQGTYEQYF. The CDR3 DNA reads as TGTGCCACCGAAAAACAGGGAACCTACGAGCAGTACTTC.

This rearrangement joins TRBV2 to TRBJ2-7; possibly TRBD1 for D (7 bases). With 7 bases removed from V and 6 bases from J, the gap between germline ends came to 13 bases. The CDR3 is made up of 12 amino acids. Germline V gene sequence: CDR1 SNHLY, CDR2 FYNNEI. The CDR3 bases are TGTGCCAGCAAGGCAGGGGGGACCGAGCAGTACTTC. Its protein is CASKAGGTEQYF.

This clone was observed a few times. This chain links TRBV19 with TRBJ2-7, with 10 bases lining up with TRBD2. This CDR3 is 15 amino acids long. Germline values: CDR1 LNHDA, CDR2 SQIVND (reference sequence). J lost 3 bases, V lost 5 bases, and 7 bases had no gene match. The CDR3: CASSPYSSGSYEQYF. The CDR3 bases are TGTGCCAGTAGTCCGTATTCTAGCGGGAGCTACGAGCAGTACTTC.

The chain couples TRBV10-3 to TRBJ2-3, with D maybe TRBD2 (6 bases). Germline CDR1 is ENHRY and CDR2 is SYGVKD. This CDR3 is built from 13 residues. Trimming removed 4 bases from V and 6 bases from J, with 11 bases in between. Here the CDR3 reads CAISVGGGDTQYF. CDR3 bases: TGTGCCATCAGTGTGGGGGGTGGTGATACGCAGTATTTT.

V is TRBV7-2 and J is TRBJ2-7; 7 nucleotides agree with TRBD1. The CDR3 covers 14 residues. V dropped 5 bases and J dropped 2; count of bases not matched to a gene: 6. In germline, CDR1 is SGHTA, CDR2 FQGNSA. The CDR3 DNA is TGTGCCAGCAGCCTGACAGGGAAACCCTACGAGCAGTACTTC. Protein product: CASSLTGKPYEQYF.

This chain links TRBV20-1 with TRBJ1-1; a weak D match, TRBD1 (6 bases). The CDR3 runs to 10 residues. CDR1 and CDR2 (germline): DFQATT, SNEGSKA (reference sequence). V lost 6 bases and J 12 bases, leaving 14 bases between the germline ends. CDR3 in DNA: TGCAGTGCCCTCAGGGGTAATCCTTTCTTT. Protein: CSALRGNPFF.

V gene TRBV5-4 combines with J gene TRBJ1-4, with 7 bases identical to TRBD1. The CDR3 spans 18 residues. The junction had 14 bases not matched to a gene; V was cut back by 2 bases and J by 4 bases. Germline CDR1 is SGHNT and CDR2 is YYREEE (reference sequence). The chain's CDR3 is CASSFDPFDRVNNEKLFF. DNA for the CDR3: TGTGCCAGCAGCTTTGATCCGTTCGACAGGGTGAATAATGAAAAACTGTTTTTT.

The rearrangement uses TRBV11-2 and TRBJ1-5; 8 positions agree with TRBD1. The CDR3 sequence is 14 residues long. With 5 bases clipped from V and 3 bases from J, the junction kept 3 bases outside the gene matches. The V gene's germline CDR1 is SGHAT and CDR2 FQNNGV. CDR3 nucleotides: TGTGCCAGCAGCCAGACAGGGGCCAATCAGCCCCAGCATTTT. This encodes CASSQTGANQPQHF.

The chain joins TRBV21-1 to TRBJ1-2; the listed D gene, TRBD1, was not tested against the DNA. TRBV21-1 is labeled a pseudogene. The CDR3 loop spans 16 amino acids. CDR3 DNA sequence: TGTGCCACCCCGGAAGGGCGGACAGAGTTTAACTATGGCTACACCTTC. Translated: CATPEGRTEFNYGYTF.

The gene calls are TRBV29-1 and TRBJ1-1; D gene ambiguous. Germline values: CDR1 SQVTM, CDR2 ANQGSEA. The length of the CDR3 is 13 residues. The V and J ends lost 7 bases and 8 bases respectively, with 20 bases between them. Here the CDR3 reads CSAWGEATQEAFF. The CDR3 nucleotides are TGCAGCGCATGGGGAGAAGCAACTCAGGAAGCTTTCTTT.

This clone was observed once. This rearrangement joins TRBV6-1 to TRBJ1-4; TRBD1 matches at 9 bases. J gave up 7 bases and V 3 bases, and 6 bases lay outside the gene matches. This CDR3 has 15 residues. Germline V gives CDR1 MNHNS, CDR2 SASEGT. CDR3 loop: CASSDSPTGGEKLFF. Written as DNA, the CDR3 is TGTGCCAGCAGTGACTCCCCGACAGGGGGTGAAAAACTGTTTTTT.

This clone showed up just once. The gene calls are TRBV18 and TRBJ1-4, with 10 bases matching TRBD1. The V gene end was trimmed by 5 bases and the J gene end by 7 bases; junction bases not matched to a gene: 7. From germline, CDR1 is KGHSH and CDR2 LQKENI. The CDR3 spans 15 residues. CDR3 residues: CASSKGTGETEKLFF. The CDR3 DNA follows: TGTGCCAGCTCAAAAGGGACAGGGGAGACTGAAAAACTGTTTTTT. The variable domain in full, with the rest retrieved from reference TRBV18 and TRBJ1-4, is NAGVMQNPRHLVRRRGQEARLRCSPMKGHSHVYWYRQLPEEGLKFMVYLQKENIIDESGMPKERFSAEFPKEGPSILRIQQVVRGDSAAYFCASSKGTGETEKLFFGSGTQLSVL.

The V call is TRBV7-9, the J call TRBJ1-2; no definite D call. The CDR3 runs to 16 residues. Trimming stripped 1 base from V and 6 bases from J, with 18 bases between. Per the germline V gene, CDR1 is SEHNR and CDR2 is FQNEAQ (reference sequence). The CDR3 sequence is CASSLEVGLLLHGYTF. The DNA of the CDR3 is TGTGCCAGCAGCTTAGAGGTTGGACTGCTGTTACATGGCTACACCTTC.

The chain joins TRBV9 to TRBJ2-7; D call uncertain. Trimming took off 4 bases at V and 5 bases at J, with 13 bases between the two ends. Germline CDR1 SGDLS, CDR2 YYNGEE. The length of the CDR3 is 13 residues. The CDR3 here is CASSLDSRDEQYF. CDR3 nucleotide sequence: TGTGCCAGCAGCTTGGATAGCCGCGACGAGCAGTACTTC.